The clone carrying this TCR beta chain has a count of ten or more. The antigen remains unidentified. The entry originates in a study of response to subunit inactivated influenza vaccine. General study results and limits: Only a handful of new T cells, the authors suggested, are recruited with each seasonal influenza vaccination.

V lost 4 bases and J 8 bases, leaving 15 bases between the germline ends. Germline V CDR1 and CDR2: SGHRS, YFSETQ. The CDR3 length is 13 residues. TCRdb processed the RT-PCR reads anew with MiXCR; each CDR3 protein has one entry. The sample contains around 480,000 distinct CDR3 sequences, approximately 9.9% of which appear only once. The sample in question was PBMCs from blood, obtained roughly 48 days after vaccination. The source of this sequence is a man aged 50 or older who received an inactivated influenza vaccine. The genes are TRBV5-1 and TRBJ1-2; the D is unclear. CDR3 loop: CASSQATAGGYTF. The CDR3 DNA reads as TGCGCCAGCAGCCAAGCAACGGCGGGAGGCTACACCTTC.